This record concerns one T cell receptor beta chain sequence. V gave up 5 bases and J gave up 7 bases, with 14 bases separating them. The CDR3 contains 13 residues. CDR1 and CDR2 (germline): SGHAT, FQNNGV. This sample stems from a study of identical twins. Donors were all healthy Caucasians. Each CDR3 protein gets one entry after TCRdb re-called the 5' RACE reads with MiXCR. The sample consists of about 720,000 distinct CDR3 sequences, roughly 18% of them appearing once. The same sample was also used in a study of T cells expressing NK-cell markers. That source notes: Cells sorted as CD3+CD56+NKG2C+, CD3+CD56+NKG2C- and CD3+CD56-NKG2C+ T cells supplied the TCR beta repertoires. In 6 or 7 donors, dominant NKG2C+ clonotypes were about 1.0-7.0% of CD8+ T cells. There remained a lack of clarity about HCMV specificity of expanded NKG2C+ T cell clones.

The chain joins TRBV11-2 to TRBJ1-2, with D perhaps TRBD1 (6 bases). Sequenced input: PBMCs. The clonotype was recovered from a woman under 30 in good health. CDR3: CASSDRMWGGYTF. The CDR3 coding sequence is TGTGCCAGCAGCGACAGGATGTGGGGTGGCTACACCTTC.